The 18 T cell receptor beta chains below were found in one sample sequenced in a study of T-cell reconstitution after alpha-beta-depleted transplantation in children. Researchers prepared the TCRbeta library using unique molecular identifiers, the study reports. TCRdb reprocessed the PCR reads via MiXCR and lists one record per CDR3 protein. This table has 250,000 to 400,000 distinct CDR3 sequences, over 20% appearing once. Here the sequenced sample was PBMCs, mostly from graft donor cells, taken 180 days after TCRalphabeta/CD19-depleted stem cell transplant. The source of these receptors is a male patient under 18 who had a stem cell transplant for acute lymphoblastic leukemia, so the T cells may come from the graft donor.

This clonotype was seen only a few times. This chain uses TRBV5-1 with TRBJ1-1; D uncertain. From germline, CDR1 is SGHRS and CDR2 YFSETQ. The CDR3 covers 14 residues. With 0 bases removed from V and 3 bases from J, the gap between germline ends came to 9 bases. CDR3 nucleotide sequence: TGCGCCAGCAGCTTGGGGGGAAGTTACACTGAAGCTTTCTTT. Protein product: CASSLGGSYTEAFF.

This clonotype was detected a few times. This chain links TRBV5-1 with TRBJ1-6; the match to TRBD1 covers 7 bases. With V trimmed by 0 bases and J by 7 bases, 4 bases remained unmatched. CDR3 length: 15 amino acids. Germline CDR1 reads SGHRS; CDR2 reads YFSETQ. CDR3 DNA sequence: TGCGCCAGCAGCTTGGAACAGGGGCGAAATTCACCCCTCCACTTT. It specifies CASSLEQGRNSPLHF.

V gene TRBV24-1 combines with J gene TRBJ2-2; 11 bases agree with TRBD2. The CDR3 has 16 amino acids. The J segment lost 6 bases and the V segment lost 4 bases, leaving 6 bases of the junction unmatched. Germline assignment: CDR1 KGHDR and CDR2 SFDVKD. The DNA of the CDR3 is TGTGCCACCAGTGACGCCAGGACTAGCGGGTCCGGGGAGCTGTTTTTT. Translating gives CATSDARTSGSGELFF.

This clonotype was observed a few times. V is TRBV19 and J is TRBJ1-1; D remains unclear. Germline V CDR1 and CDR2: LNHDA, SQIVND (reference sequence). This CDR3 is built from 14 residues. Trimming removed 3 bases at V and 7 bases at J, with 15 bases between. The CDR3 protein is CASSMKGRTHEAFF. CDR3 in DNA: TGTGCCAGTAGTATGAAGGGCCGGACCCATGAAGCTTTCTTT.

This clonotype came up a few times. This chain links TRBV7-3 with TRBJ2-7; weak D call: TRBD1 (5 bases). V lost 5 bases to trimming and J lost 5 bases, with 13 bases between them. From germline, CDR1 is SGHTA and CDR2 FQGTGA. The CDR3 runs 13 residues. The CDR3 DNA is TGTGCCAGCAGCAAAGGGGATCGGGACGAGCAGTACTTC. This translates into CASSKGDRDEQYF.

This rearrangement joins TRBV20-1 to TRBJ2-1; D gene unclear. The CDR3 totals 12 residues. The V gene's germline CDR1 is DFQATT and CDR2 SNEGSKA (reference sequence). Between the trimmed V and J ends, which lost 1 base and 3 bases, there was a span of 4 bases. In DNA form, the CDR3 reads TGCAGTGCTAGAGTCCTCTACAATGAGCAGTTCTTC. Translating it yields CSARVLYNEQFF.

This clonotype was picked up one time. A clone one base away is much larger, so this may be a read error. This rearrangement joins TRBV5-1 to TRBJ2-7, with TRBD2 as a possible D gene (5 bases). Germline-derived CDR1 and CDR2 are SGHRS and YFSETQ. With 3 bases removed from V and 2 bases from J, the gap between germline ends came to 12 bases. The CDR3 has 14 amino acids. The DNA for the CDR3 is TGCGCCAGCAGCTACTTAGCGCAGGCCTACGAGCAGTACTTC. It specifies CASSYLAQAYEQYF.

Only a few counts were recorded for this clonotype. As the CDR3 is not closed by the conserved phenylalanine or tryptophan, this likely results from a read error. The limits of the CDR3 on the DNA are not certain, so only TCRdb's listed CDR3 is given. This sequence joins TRBV12-3 or TRBV12-4 and TRBJ2-1; TRBD2 is the table's D call, not checked against the DNA. The CDR3 length is 13 residues, termini included. The CDR3 sequence: CASSSHRASTHRV.

The gene calls are TRBV12-3 or TRBV12-4 and TRBJ2-1, with D unresolved. Trimming stripped 8 bases from V and 4 bases from J, with 6 bases between. The CDR3 contains 11 residues. For the CDR3, the DNA is TGTGCCAGCGGAGCTTACAATGAGCAGTTCTTC. The encoded protein is CASGAYNEQFF.

The chain uses TRBV6-1 and TRBJ1-1, with unresolved D. V was clipped by 6 bases and J by 6 bases, with 14 bases between them. Looked up from germline, CDR1 is MNHNS and CDR2 is SASEGT. This CDR3 has 13 residues. CDR3 residues: CASSPVHGAEAFF. The CDR3 DNA reads TGTGCCAGCAGCCCCGTGCATGGCGCTGAAGCTTTCTTT.

J is TRBJ1-1 and V is TRBV5-1; a weak D match, TRBD1 (6 bases). Trimming took off 0 bases at V and 3 bases at J, with 6 bases between the two ends. The CDR3 is 13 amino acids. Germline values: CDR1 SGHRS, CDR2 YFSETQ. For the CDR3, the DNA is TGCGCCAGCAGCTTGGCAGGGGACACTGAAGCTTTCTTT. Translating it yields CASSLAGDTEAFF.

This clonotype was counted a few times. This chain links TRBV12-3 or TRBV12-4 with TRBJ1-5, with TRBD1 matching 7 bases. This CDR3 spans 15 amino acids. V shed 3 bases, J shed 6 bases, and the junction held 8 bases outside the gene matches. The CDR3 loop is CASSFSRQGGQPQHF. Written as DNA, the CDR3 is TGTGCCAGCAGTTTTTCTCGACAGGGCGGTCAGCCCCAGCATTTT.

V usage is TRBV5-1 and J usage is TRBJ2-3; 8 bases are shared with TRBD2. This CDR3 region has 14 residues. The V gene end was trimmed by 2 bases and the J gene end by 4 bases; junction bases not matched to a gene: 3. Germline values: CDR1 SGHRS, CDR2 YFSETQ. The CDR3 DNA reads TGCGCCAGCAGCTTCGGGAGGGACGCAGATACGCAGTATTTT. Translated: CASSFGRDADTQYF. Complete variable domain (other parts from reference TRBV5-1 and TRBJ2-3): KAGVTQTPRYLIKTRGQQVTLSCSPISGHRSVSWYQQTPGQGLQFLFEYFSETQRNKGNFPGRFSGRQFSNSRSEMNVSTLELGDSALYLCASSFGRDADTQYFGPGTRLTVL.

This clonotype showed up just a few times. The chain carries TRBV6-1 and TRBJ2-7, with D possibly matching TRBD2 (5 bases). Germline V lookup: CDR1 MNHNS, CDR2 SASEGT. V was clipped by 8 bases and J by 3 bases, with 11 bases between them. The CDR3 is made up of 12 amino acids. For the CDR3, the DNA is TGTGCCAGCGAAGTCGGGAACTACGAGCAGTACTTC. It specifies CASEVGNYEQYF.

The CDR3 DNA reads as TGTGCCTCGGAGTGGCAGTTGAACACTGAAGCTTTCTTT. Its protein is CASEWQLNTEAFF. The chain has TRBV7-9 and TRBJ1-1; unclear D gene. CDR3 length equals 13 residues. V dropped 11 bases and J dropped 0 bases, with 13 bases sitting between them. The V gene's germline CDR1 is SEHNR and CDR2 FQNEAQ (reference sequence).

V usage is TRBV12-3 or TRBV12-4 and J usage is TRBJ2-5; 7 positions agree with TRBD1. This CDR3 has 13 residues. V shed 5 bases, J shed 2 bases, and the junction held 2 bases outside the gene matches. The CDR3 DNA is TGTGCCAGCAGTGGGACAGCACAAGAGACCCAGTACTTC. This gives the protein CASSGTAQETQYF.

Only a few counts were recorded for this clonotype. The chain links TRBV10-1 to TRBJ2-7; either TRBD1 or TRBD2 may fit D (5 bases each). Deletions cut 2 bases from V and 7 bases from J, with 15 bases between. CDR1 WNHNN and CDR2 SYGVQD come from the germline V gene (reference sequence). CDR3 length: 14 residues. This CDR3 is CASSELGPPLEQYF. The CDR3 DNA reads TGCGCCAGCAGTGAGCTGGGACCGCCTCTTGAGCAGTACTTC.

V and J are TRBV6-1 and TRBJ2-2; D gene ambiguous. The germline CDR1 and CDR2 sequences are MNHNS and SASEGT. The CDR3 length is 14 residues. V lost 8 bases to trimming and J lost 7 bases, with 17 bases between them. Here the CDR3 reads CASSIAEENGELFF. Written as DNA, the CDR3 is TGTGCCAGCTCGATAGCCGAGGAAAACGGGGAGCTGTTTTTT.